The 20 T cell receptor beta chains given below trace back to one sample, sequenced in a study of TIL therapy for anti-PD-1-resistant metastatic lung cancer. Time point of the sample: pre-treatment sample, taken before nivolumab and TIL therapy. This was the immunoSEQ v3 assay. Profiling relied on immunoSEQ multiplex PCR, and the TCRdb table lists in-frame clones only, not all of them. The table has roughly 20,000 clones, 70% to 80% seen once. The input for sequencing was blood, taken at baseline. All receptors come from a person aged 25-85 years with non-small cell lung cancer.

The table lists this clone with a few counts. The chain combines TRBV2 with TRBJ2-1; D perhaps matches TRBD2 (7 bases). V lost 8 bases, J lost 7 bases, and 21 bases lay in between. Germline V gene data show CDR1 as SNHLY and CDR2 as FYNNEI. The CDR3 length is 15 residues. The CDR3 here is CASAWGGGSRNEQFF. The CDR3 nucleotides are TGTGCCAGCGCTTGGGGGGGCGGATCTAGGAATGAGCAGTTCTTC.

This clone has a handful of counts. CDR3 in DNA: TGCGCCAGCAGCCACGGATGGGCGGGGAGTGAAAAACTGTTTTTT. It translates to CASSHGWAGSEKLFF. V is TRBV4-1 and J is TRBJ1-4; D gene ambiguous. This CDR3 region has 15 residues. Per the germline V gene, CDR1 is MGHRA and CDR2 is YSYEKL. Trimming pared 3 bases from V and 7 bases from J, leaving 15 bases between.

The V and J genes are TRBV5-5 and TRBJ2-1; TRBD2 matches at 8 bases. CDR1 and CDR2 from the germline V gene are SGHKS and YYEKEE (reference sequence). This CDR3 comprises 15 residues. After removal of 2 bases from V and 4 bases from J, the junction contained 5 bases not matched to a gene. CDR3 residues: CASSFLSGDYNEQFF. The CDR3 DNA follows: TGTGCCAGCAGCTTCCTTAGCGGGGATTACAATGAGCAGTTCTTC.

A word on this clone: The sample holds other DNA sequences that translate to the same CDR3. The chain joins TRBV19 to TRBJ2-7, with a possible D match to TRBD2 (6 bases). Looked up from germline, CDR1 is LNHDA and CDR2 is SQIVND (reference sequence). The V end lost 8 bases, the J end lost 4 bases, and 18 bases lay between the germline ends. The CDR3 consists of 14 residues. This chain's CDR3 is CASRDGSVQYEQYF. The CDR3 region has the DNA TGTGCCAGTCGAGACGGGAGCGTCCAATACGAGCAGTACTTC.

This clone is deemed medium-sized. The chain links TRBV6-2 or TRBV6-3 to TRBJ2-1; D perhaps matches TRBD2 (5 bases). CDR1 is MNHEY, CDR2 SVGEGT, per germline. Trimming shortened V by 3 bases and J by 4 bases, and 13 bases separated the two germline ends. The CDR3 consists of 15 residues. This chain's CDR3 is CASSYNERRYNEQFF. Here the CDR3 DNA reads TGTGCCAGCAGTTATAATGAGCGGCGATACAATGAGCAGTTCTTC.

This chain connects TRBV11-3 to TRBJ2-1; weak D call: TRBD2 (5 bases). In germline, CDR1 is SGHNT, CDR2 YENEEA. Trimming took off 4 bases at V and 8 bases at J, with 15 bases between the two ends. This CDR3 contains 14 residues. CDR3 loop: CASSSRLAADEQFF. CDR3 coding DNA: TGTGCCAGCAGCTCCAGGCTCGCAGCGGATGAGCAGTTCTTC.

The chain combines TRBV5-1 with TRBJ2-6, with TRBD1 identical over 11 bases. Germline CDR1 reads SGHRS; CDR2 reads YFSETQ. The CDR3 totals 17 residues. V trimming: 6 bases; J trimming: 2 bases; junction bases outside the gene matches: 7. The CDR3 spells CASIGTGGEAGANVLTF. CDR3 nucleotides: TGCGCCAGCATCGGGACAGGGGGTGAAGCTGGGGCCAACGTCCTGACTTTC.

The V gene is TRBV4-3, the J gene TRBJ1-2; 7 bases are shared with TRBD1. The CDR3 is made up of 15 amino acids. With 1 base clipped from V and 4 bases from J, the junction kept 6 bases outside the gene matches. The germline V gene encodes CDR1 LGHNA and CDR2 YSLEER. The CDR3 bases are TGCGCCAGCAGCCAAGTCGTTCAGGGGGTCTATGGCTACACCTTC. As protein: CASSQVVQGVYGYTF.

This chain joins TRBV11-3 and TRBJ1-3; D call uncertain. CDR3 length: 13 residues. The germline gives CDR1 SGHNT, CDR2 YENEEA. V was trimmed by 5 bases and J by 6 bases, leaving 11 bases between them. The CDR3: CASSAGPQNTIYF. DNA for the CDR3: TGTGCCAGCAGCGCCGGGCCGCAAAACACCATATATTTT.

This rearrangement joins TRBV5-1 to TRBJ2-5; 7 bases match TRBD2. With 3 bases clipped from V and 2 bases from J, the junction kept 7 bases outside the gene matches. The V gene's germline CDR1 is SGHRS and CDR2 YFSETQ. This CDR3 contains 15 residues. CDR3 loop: CASSSNTGGQETQYF. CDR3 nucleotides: TGCGCCAGCAGCTCTAACACGGGGGGACAAGAGACCCAGTACTTC.

Here the CDR3 DNA reads TGCGCCAGCAGCTCGGGACGGCCCCCCGGGGACGAGCAGTACTTC. Translated, it gives CASSSGRPPGDEQYF. The rearrangement links TRBV5-1 to TRBJ2-7, with D perhaps being TRBD1 or TRBD2 (5 bases each). The CDR3 has 15 residues. CDR1 is SGHRS and CDR2 is YFSETQ in the germline V gene. Trimming stripped 3 bases from V and 5 bases from J, with 18 bases between.

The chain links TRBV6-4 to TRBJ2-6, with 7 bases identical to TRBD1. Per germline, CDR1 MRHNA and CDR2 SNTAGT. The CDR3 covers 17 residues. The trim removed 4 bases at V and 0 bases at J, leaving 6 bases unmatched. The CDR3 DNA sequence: TGTGCCAGCAGTGGCCGGGACAGCGTCTCTGGGGCCAACGTCCTGACTTTC. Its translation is CASSGRDSVSGANVLTF.

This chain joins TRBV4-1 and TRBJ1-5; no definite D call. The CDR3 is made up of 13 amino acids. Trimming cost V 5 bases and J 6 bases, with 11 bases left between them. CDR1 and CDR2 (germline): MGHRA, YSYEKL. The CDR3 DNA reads TGCGCCAGCAGCTATGACACTATTCAGCCCCAGCATTTT. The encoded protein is CASSYDTIQPQHF.

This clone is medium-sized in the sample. CDR3 nucleotide sequence: TGTGCCAGCAGTGGGGGGGATTCACCCCTCCACTTT. This translates into CASSGGDSPLHF. The genes are TRBV2 and TRBJ1-6; D perhaps matches TRBD1 (5 bases). Trimming left V 4 bases short and J 8 bases short, with 6 bases between. CDR1 and CDR2 from the germline V gene are SNHLY and FYNNEI. The CDR3 is made up of 12 amino acids.

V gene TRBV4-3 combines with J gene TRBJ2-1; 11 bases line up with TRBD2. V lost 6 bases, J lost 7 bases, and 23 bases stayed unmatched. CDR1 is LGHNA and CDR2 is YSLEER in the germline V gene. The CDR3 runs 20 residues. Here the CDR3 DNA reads TGCGCCAGCAGTCAAAAGTGGGGGTGGGGTGGGACTAGCGGCGCGAATGAGCAGTTCTTC. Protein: CASSQKWGWGGTSGANEQFF.

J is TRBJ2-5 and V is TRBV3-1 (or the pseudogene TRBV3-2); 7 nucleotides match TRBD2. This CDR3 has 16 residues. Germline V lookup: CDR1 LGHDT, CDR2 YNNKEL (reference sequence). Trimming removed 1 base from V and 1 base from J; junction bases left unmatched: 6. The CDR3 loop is CASSQVGGIAQETQYF. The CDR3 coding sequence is TGTGCCAGCAGCCAAGTCGGGGGGATCGCCCAAGAGACCCAGTACTTC.

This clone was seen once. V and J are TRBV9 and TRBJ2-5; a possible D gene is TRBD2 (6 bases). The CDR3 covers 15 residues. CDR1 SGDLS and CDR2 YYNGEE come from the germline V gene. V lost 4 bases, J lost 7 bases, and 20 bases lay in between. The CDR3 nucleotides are TGTGCCAGCAGCCCACGGGACGCGGGGCCGGGGACCCAGTACTTC. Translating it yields CASSPRDAGPGTQYF.

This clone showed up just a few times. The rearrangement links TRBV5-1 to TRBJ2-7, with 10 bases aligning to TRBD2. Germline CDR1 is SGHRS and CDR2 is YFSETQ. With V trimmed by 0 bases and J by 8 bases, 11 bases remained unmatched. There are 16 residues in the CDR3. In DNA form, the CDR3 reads TGCGCCAGCAGCTTGGGGCTAGCGGGGGAGCGTGAAAAGCAGTACGTC. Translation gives CASSLGLAGEREKQYV.

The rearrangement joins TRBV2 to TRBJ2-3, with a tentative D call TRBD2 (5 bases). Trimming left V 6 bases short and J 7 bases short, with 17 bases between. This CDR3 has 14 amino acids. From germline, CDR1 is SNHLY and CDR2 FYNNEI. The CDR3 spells CASRLDSKEYTQYF. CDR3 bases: TGTGCCAGCAGGCTGGACTCGAAAGAATATACGCAGTATTTT.

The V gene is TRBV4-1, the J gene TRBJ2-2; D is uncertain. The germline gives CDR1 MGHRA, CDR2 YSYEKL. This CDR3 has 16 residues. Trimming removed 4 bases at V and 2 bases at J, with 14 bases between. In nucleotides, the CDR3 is TGCGCCAGCAGCCCCGCAAAAACCGGAAACACCGGGGAGCTGTTTTTT. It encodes CASSPAKTGNTGELFF.